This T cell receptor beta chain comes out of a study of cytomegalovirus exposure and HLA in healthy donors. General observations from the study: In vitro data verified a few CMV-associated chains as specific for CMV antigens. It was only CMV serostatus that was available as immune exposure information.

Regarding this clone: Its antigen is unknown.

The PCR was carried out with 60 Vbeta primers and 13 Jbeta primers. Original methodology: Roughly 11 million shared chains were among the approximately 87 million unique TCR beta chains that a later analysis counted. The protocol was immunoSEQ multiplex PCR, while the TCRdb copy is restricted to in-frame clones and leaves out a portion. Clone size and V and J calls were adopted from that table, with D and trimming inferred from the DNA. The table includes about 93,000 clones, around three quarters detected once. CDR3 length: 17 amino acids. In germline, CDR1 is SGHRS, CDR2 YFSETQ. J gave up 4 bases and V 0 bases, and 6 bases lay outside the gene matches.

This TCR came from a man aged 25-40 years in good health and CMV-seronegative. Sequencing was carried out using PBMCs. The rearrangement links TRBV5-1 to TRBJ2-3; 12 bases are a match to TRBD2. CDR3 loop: CASSLAASGGGSDTQYF. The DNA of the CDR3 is TGCGCCAGCAGCTTGGCGGCTAGCGGGGGGGGGTCAGATACGCAGTATTTT. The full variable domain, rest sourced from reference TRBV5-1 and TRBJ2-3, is KAGVTQTPRYLIKTRGQQVTLSCSPISGHRSVSWYQQTPGQGLQFLFEYFSETQRNKGNFPGRFSGRQFSNSRSEMNVSTLELGDSALYLCASSLAASGGGSDTQYFGPGTRLTVL.